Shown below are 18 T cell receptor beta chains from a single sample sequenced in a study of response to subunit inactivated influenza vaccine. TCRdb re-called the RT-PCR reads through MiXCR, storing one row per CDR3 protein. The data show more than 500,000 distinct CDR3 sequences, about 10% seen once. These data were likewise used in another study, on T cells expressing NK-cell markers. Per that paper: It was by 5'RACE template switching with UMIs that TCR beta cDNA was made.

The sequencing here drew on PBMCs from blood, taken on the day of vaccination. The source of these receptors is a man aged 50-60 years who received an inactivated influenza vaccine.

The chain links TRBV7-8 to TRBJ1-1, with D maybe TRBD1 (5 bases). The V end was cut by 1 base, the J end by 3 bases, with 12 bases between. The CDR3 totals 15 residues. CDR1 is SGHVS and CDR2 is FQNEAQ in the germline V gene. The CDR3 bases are TGTGCCAGCAGCTTAGGAACTCAGGGCTACACTGAAGCTTTCTTT. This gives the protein CASSLGTQGYTEAFF.

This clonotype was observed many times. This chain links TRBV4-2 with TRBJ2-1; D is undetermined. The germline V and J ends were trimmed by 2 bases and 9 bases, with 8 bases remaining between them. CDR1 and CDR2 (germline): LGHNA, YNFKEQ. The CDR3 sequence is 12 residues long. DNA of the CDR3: TGTGCCAGCAGCCAATCGGCTGGTGAGCAGTTCTTC. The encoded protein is CASSQSAGEQFF.

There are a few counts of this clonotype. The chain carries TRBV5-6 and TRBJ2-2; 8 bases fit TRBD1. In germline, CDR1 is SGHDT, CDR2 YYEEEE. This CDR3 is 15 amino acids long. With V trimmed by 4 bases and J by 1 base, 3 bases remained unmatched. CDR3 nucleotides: TGTGCCAGCAGCAGGGACAGGAGGAACACCGGGGAGCTGTTTTTT. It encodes CASSRDRRNTGELFF.

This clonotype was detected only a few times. This CDR3 is CASSLDRPGGGYTF. The DNA of the CDR3 is TGCGCCAGCAGCTTGGATAGGCCCGGGGGTGGCTACACCTTC. The chain couples TRBV5-1 to TRBJ1-2; tentatively, D is TRBD1 (5 bases). The germline V gene encodes CDR1 SGHRS and CDR2 YFSETQ. The ends were cut back, 0 bases at V and 7 bases at J, with 13 bases in the middle. The CDR3 is 14 amino acids.

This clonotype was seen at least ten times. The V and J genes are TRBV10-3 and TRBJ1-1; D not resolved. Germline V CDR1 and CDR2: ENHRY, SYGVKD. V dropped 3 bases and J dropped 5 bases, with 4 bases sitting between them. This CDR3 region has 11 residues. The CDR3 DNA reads TGTGCCATCAGTGAACGAACTGAAGCTTTCTTT. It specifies CAISERTEAFF.

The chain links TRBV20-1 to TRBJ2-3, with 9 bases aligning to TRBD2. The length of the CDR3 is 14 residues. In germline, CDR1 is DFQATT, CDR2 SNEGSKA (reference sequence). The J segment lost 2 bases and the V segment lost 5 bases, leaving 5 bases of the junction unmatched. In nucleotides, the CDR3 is TGCAGTGCTGAAACTAGCGGGTACACAGATACGCAGTATTTT. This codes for CSAETSGYTDTQYF.

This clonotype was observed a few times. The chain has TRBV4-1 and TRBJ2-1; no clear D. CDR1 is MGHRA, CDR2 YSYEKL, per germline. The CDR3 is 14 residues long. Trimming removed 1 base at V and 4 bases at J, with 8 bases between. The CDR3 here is CASSQAWIYNEQFF. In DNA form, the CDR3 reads TGCGCCAGCAGCCAAGCCTGGATTTACAATGAGCAGTTCTTC.

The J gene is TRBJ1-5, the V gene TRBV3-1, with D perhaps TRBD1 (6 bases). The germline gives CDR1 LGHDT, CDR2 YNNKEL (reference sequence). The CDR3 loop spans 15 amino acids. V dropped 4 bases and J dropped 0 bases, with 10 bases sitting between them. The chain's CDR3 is CASSLGHYSNQPQHF. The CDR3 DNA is TGTGCCAGCAGCCTGGGACATTATAGCAATCAGCCCCAGCATTTT.

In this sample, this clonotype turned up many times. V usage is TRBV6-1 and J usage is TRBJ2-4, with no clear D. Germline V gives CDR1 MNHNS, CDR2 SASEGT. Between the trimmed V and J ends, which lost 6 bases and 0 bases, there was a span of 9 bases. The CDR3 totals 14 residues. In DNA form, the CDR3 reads TGTGCCAGCAGCCCCCGACGAGCCAAAAACATTCAGTACTTC. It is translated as CASSPRRAKNIQYF.

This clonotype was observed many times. The CDR3 bases are TGTGCCAGCAGCTACGGGACTAGCGACGAGCAGTACTTC. Translating it yields CASSYGTSDEQYF. The gene calls are TRBV5-6 and TRBJ2-7; TRBD2 matches at 10 bases. The germline V gene encodes CDR1 SGHDT and CDR2 YYEEEE. CDR3 length equals 13 residues. The V gene end was trimmed by 3 bases and the J gene end by 5 bases; junction bases not matched to a gene: 2.

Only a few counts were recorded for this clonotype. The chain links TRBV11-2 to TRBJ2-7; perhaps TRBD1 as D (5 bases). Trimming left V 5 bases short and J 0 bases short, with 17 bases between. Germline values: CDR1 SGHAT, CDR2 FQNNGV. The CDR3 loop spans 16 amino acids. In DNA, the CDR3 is TGTGCCAGCAGCGCGTCCATGGGGCTTCTCTCCTACGAGCAGTACTTC. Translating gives CASSASMGLLSYEQYF.

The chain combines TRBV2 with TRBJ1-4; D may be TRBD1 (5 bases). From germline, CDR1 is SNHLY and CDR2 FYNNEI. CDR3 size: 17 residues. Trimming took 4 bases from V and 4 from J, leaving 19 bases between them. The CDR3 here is CASSAPKSTEINEKLFF. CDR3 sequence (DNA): TGTGCCAGCAGTGCGCCCAAATCGACAGAGATTAATGAAAAACTGTTTTTT.

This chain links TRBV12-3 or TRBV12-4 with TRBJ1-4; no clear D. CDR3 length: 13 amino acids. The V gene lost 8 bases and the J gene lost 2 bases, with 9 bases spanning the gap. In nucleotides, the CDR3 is TGTGCCAGCGGGGAGTCCACTAATGAAAAACTGTTTTTT. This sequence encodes CASGESTNEKLFF.

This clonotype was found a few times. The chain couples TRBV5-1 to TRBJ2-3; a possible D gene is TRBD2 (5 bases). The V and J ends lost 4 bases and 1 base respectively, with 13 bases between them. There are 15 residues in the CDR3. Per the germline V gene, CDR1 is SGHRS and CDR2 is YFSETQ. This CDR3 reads CASSPGVVGTDTQYF. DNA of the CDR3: TGCGCCAGCAGCCCCGGGGTGGTGGGCACAGATACGCAGTATTTT. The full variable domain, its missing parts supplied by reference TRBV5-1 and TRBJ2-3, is KAGVTQTPRYLIKTRGQQVTLSCSPISGHRSVSWYQQTPGQGLQFLFEYFSETQRNKGNFPGRFSGRQFSNSRSEMNVSTLELGDSALYLCASSPGVVGTDTQYFGPGTRLTVL.

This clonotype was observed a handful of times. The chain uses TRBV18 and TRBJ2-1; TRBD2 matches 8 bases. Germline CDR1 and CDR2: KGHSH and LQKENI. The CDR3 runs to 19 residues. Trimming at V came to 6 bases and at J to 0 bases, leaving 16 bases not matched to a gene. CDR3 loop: CASSPPGLVIKSSYNEQFF. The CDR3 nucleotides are TGTGCCAGCTCCCCCCCGGGACTAGTAATTAAGAGCTCCTACAATGAGCAGTTCTTC. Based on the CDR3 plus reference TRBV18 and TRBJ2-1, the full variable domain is NAGVMQNPRHLVRRRGQEARLRCSPMKGHSHVYWYRQLPEEGLKFMVYLQKENIIDESGMPKERFSAEFPKEGPSILRIQQVVRGDSAAYFCASSPPGLVIKSSYNEQFFGPGTRLTVL.

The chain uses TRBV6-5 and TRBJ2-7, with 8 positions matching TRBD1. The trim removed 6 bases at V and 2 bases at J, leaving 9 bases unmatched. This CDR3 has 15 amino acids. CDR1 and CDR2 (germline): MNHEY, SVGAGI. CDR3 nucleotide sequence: TGTGCCAGCAGCTACCGGACAGGGTGGCCCTACGAGCAGTACTTC. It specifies CASSYRTGWPYEQYF.

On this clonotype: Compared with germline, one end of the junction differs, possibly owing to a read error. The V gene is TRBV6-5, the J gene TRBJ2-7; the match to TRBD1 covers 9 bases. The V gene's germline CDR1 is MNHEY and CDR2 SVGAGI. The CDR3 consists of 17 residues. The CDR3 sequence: CASSYSRDRVSAYGQYF. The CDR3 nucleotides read TGTGCCAGCAGTTACTCCAGGGACAGGGTTAGTGCTTACGGGCAGTACTTC.

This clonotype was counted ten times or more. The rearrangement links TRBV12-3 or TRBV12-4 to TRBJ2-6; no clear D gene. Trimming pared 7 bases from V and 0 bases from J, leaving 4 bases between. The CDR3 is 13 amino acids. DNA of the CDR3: TGTGCCAGCACCCTCTCTGGGGCCAACGTCCTGACTTTC. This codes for CASTLSGANVLTF.